This is a list of T cell receptor beta chains from one sample in a study of shared clonotypes between healthy human individuals. Profiled with immunoSEQ multiplex PCR; TCRdb holds only in-frame clones, not every one. Of around 2,000,000 clones listed, 85% to 95% were seen once; the top ten hold more than 0.1%. Sequences were obtained from naive CD4+ T cells sorted from blood. The receptors shown here come from a man between 18 and 35 years old in good health. CDR3s include the opening cysteine and the closing phenylalanine or tryptophan. Fields, in order: clone size, V gene, D gene, J gene, CDR3 protein, CDR3 DNA. D genes are given only for firm matches. A row's size may be missing; if present it is once, few, many or a size class.

clone size: -
V gene: TRBV11-3
D gene: -
J gene: TRBJ2-5
CDR3 protein: CASSLGGEQETQYF
CDR3 DNA: TGTGCCAGCAGCTTAGGTGGGGAACAAGAGACCCAGTACTTC

clone size: -
V gene: TRBV5-4
D gene: -
J gene: TRBJ1-5
CDR3 protein: CASSPGPGKGLNQPQHF
CDR3 DNA: TGTGCCAGCAGCCCGGGTCCCGGTAAGGGATTGAATCAGCCCCAGCATTTT

clone size: -
V gene: TRBV10-3
D gene: TRBD2
J gene: TRBJ2-3
CDR3 protein: CATQTGGQVGDTQYF
CDR3 DNA: TGTGCCACACAAACGGGGGGTCAAGTAGGGGATACGCAGTATTTT

clone size: -
V gene: TRBV5-8
D gene: TRBD1
J gene: TRBJ1-5
CDR3 protein: CASSLLTGGMPQHF
CDR3 DNA: TGTGCCAGCAGCTTGTTGACAGGGGGAATGCCCCAGCATTTT

clone size: -
V gene: TRBV6-5
D gene: -
J gene: TRBJ1-1
CDR3 protein: CASRLTQNTEAFF
CDR3 DNA: TGTGCCAGCCGATTGACACAGAACACTGAAGCTTTCTTT

clone size: -
V gene: TRBV5-1
D gene: -
J gene: TRBJ2-7
CDR3 protein: CASSLAPADRYYEQYF
CDR3 DNA: TGCGCCAGCAGCTTGGCCCCTGCGGACCGATACTACGAGCAGTACTTC

clone size: -
V gene: TRBV4-3
D gene: TRBD1
J gene: TRBJ1-2
CDR3 protein: CASSQEDREGGYTF
CDR3 DNA: TGCGCCAGCAGCCAAGAAGACAGGGAGGGTGGCTACACCTTC

clone size: -
V gene: TRBV18
D gene: -
J gene: TRBJ2-7
CDR3 protein: CASSPENSVFEQYF
CDR3 DNA: TGTGCCAGCTCACCAGAGAATTCAGTGTTCGAGCAGTACTTC

clone size: -
V gene: TRBV10-3
D gene: -
J gene: TRBJ2-5
CDR3 protein: CAISPGPAETQYF
CDR3 DNA: TGTGCCATCAGTCCGGGACCCGCCGAGACCCAGTACTTC

clone size: -
V gene: TRBV7-6
D gene: -
J gene: TRBJ2-3
CDR3 protein: CASSLGRGGATSTDTQYF
CDR3 DNA: TGTGCCAGCAGCTTGGGACGTGGGGGGGCGACTAGCACAGATACGCAGTATTTT

clone size: -
V gene: TRBV5-4
D gene: TRBD2
J gene: TRBJ2-7
CDR3 protein: CASSSGTSGLYYEQYF
CDR3 DNA: TGTGCCAGCAGCTCGGGGACTAGCGGGCTCTACTACGAGCAGTACTTC

clone size: -
V gene: TRBV30
D gene: -
J gene: TRBJ1-5
CDR3 protein: CAWSGLGDQPQHF
CDR3 DNA: TGTGCCTGGAGTGGGCTAGGAGATCAGCCCCAGCATTTT

clone size: -
V gene: TRBV5-5
D gene: TRBD1
J gene: TRBJ2-7
CDR3 protein: CASSLDRISYEQYF
CDR3 DNA: TGTGCCAGCAGCCTGGACAGGATCTCCTACGAGCAGTACTTC

clone size: -
V gene: TRBV18
D gene: -
J gene: TRBJ1-1
CDR3 protein: CASSRDENTEAFF
CDR3 DNA: TGTGCCAGCTCACGTGACGAGAACACTGAAGCTTTCTTT

clone size: -
V gene: TRBV11-2
D gene: -
J gene: TRBJ1-1
CDR3 protein: CASSLGQLVNEAFF
CDR3 DNA: TGTGCCAGCAGCTTAGGACAGCTCGTTAACGAAGCTTTCTTT

clone size: once
V gene: TRBV5-4
D gene: TRBD1
J gene: TRBJ1-2
CDR3 protein: CASSLTGTGYGYTF
CDR3 DNA: TGTGCCAGCAGCTTAACCGGGACAGGCTATGGCTACACCTTC

clone size: -
V gene: TRBV27
D gene: TRBD1
J gene: TRBJ1-1
CDR3 protein: CASSSGEQGAREAFF
CDR3 DNA: TGTGCCAGCAGTTCGGGGGAACAGGGGGCGCGGGAAGCTTTCTTT

clone size: -
V gene: TRBV19
D gene: TRBD1
J gene: TRBJ1-1
CDR3 protein: CASSPGQRDTEAFF
CDR3 DNA: TGTGCCAGTAGCCCGGGACAGCGGGACACTGAAGCTTTCTTT

clone size: once
V gene: TRBV7-2
D gene: TRBD1
J gene: TRBJ1-6
CDR3 protein: CASSLRGQAGSPLHF
CDR3 DNA: TGTGCCAGCAGCTTAAGGGGGCAGGCGGGGTCACCCCTCCACTTT

clone size: once
V gene: TRBV6-4
D gene: TRBD2
J gene: TRBJ2-3
CDR3 protein: CASSDSAGGSRDTQYF
CDR3 DNA: TGTGCCAGCAGTGACTCGGCGGGGGGATCAAGGGATACGCAGTATTTT

clone size: -
V gene: TRBV7-2
D gene: TRBD1
J gene: TRBJ1-2
CDR3 protein: CASGEDRGDYGYTF
CDR3 DNA: TGTGCCAGCGGAGAGGACAGGGGGGACTATGGCTACACCTTC

clone size: once
V gene: TRBV7-2
D gene: -
J gene: TRBJ1-3
CDR3 protein: CASSPRGMEGVGTIYF
CDR3 DNA: TGTGCCAGCAGCCCGAGGGGGATGGAAGGAGTTGGCACCATATATTTT

clone size: -
V gene: TRBV10-3
D gene: TRBD1
J gene: TRBJ2-3
CDR3 protein: CAISEAGSTGGRTDTQYF
CDR3 DNA: TGTGCCATCAGTGAGGCGGGTTCGACAGGGGGCAGGACAGATACGCAGTATTTT

clone size: -
V gene: TRBV9
D gene: -
J gene: TRBJ2-7
CDR3 protein: CASSPKGPYEQYF
CDR3 DNA: TGTGCCAGCAGCCCTAAGGGGCCCTACGAGCAGTACTTC

clone size: -
V gene: TRBV5-6
D gene: TRBD1
J gene: TRBJ2-1
CDR3 protein: CASSPGGTGGLNEQFF
CDR3 DNA: TGTGCCAGCAGCCCCGGAGGGACAGGGGGCCTAAATGAGCAGTTCTTC

clone size: -
V gene: TRBV10-3
D gene: TRBD1
J gene: TRBJ2-5
CDR3 protein: CAISPTGFSETQYF
CDR3 DNA: TGTGCCATCAGCCCGACAGGGTTCAGTGAGACCCAGTACTTC

clone size: -
V gene: TRBV19
D gene: TRBD1
J gene: TRBJ1-1
CDR3 protein: CASSNQGGYTEAFF
CDR3 DNA: TGTGCCAGTAGTAACCAGGGGGGTTACACTGAAGCTTTCTTT

clone size: -
V gene: TRBV6-5
D gene: -
J gene: TRBJ2-5
CDR3 protein: CASSYRGVVGETQYF
CDR3 DNA: TGTGCCAGCAGTTACCGGGGAGTGGTCGGAGAGACCCAGTACTTC

clone size: -
V gene: TRBV10-3
D gene: -
J gene: TRBJ1-2
CDR3 protein: CAISESWAGRMSGYTF
CDR3 DNA: TGTGCCATCAGTGAGTCCTGGGCAGGGAGGATGTCTGGCTACACCTTC

clone size: once
V gene: TRBV10-2
D gene: -
J gene: TRBJ1-5
CDR3 protein: CASTGQGNQPQHF
CDR3 DNA: TGCGCCAGCACGGGCCAGGGCAATCAGCCCCAGCATTTT

clone size: -
V gene: TRBV27
D gene: -
J gene: TRBJ1-6
CDR3 protein: CASRPGRAVSSYNSPLHF
CDR3 DNA: TGTGCCAGCAGGCCGGGACGGGCCGTTAGCTCCTATAATTCACCCCTCCACTTT

clone size: -
V gene: TRBV2
D gene: -
J gene: TRBJ2-1
CDR3 protein: CASSGPYNEQFF
CDR3 DNA: TGTGCCAGCAGCGGACCCTACAATGAGCAGTTCTTC

clone size: -
V gene: TRBV6-4
D gene: TRBD1
J gene: TRBJ1-5
CDR3 protein: CASSDSTGRPQHF
CDR3 DNA: TGTGCCAGCAGTGACTCGACAGGGAGGCCCCAGCATTTT

clone size: -
V gene: TRBV29-1
D gene: -
J gene: TRBJ1-1
CDR3 protein: CSAETGYTEAFF
CDR3 DNA: TGCAGCGCAGAGACAGGATACACTGAAGCTTTCTTT

clone size: -
V gene: TRBV27
D gene: -
J gene: TRBJ1-2
CDR3 protein: CASSGQYGYTF
CDR3 DNA: TGTGCCAGCAGCGGACAGTACGGCTACACCTTC

clone size: -
V gene: TRBV19
D gene: TRBD1
J gene: TRBJ1-3
CDR3 protein: CASIDRAGVNTIYF
CDR3 DNA: TGTGCCAGTATCGACAGGGCGGGCGTGAACACCATATATTTT

clone size: once
V gene: TRBV19
D gene: TRBD1
J gene: TRBJ1-5
CDR3 protein: CASSDRVGPQSNQPQHF
CDR3 DNA: TGTGCCAGCAGTGACAGGGTGGGACCTCAGAGCAATCAGCCCCAGCATTTT

clone size: -
V gene: TRBV15
D gene: TRBD2
J gene: TRBJ2-2
CDR3 protein: CATSRDLAENTGELFF
CDR3 DNA: TGTGCCACCAGCAGAGATCTAGCGGAAAACACCGGGGAGCTGTTTTTT

clone size: -
V gene: TRBV4-1
D gene: TRBD1
J gene: TRBJ1-1
CDR3 protein: CASSHNPLEGQGWTEAFF
CDR3 DNA: TGCGCCAGCAGCCACAACCCCCTGGAAGGACAGGGGTGGACTGAAGCTTTCTTT

clone size: -
V gene: TRBV7-2
D gene: -
J gene: TRBJ2-1
CDR3 protein: CASSPSYNEQFF
CDR3 DNA: TGTGCCAGCAGCCCTTCCTACAATGAGCAGTTCTTC

clone size: -
V gene: TRBV5-1
D gene: TRBD1
J gene: TRBJ2-2
CDR3 protein: CASSLGVQGSNTGELFF
CDR3 DNA: TGCGCCAGCAGCTTGGGAGTACAGGGGTCGAACACCGGGGAGCTGTTTTTT

clone size: -
V gene: TRBV2
D gene: -
J gene: TRBJ2-7
CDR3 protein: CASSEGRPATYEQYF
CDR3 DNA: TGTGCCAGCAGTGAAGGACGGCCTGCAACCTACGAGCAGTACTTC

clone size: -
V gene: TRBV10-3
D gene: TRBD1
J gene: TRBJ1-1
CDR3 protein: CAISEQGQAEAFF
CDR3 DNA: TGTGCCATCAGTGAACAGGGGCAAGCTGAAGCTTTCTTT

clone size: -
V gene: TRBV2
D gene: -
J gene: TRBJ2-3
CDR3 protein: CASRFSTDTQYF
CDR3 DNA: TGTGCCAGCAGATTTAGCACAGATACGCAGTATTTT

clone size: -
V gene: TRBV30
D gene: TRBD1
J gene: TRBJ1-5
CDR3 protein: CAWSKGQGRNQPQHF
CDR3 DNA: TGTGCCTGGAGTAAGGGACAGGGTAGGAATCAGCCCCAGCATTTT

clone size: once
V gene: TRBV7-9
D gene: -
J gene: TRBJ1-1
CDR3 protein: CASSLPDSRAEAFF
CDR3 DNA: TGTGCCAGCAGCTTACCGGACAGTCGCGCTGAAGCTTTCTTT

clone size: -
V gene: TRBV19
D gene: -
J gene: TRBJ1-5
CDR3 protein: CASSFPNQPQHF
CDR3 DNA: TGTGCCAGTAGTTTCCCCAATCAGCCCCAGCATTTT

clone size: -
V gene: TRBV30
D gene: -
J gene: TRBJ2-3
CDR3 protein: CAWSQLNRALGADTQYF
CDR3 DNA: TGTGCCTGGAGTCAACTCAACAGGGCTTTGGGTGCAGATACGCAGTATTTT

clone size: -
V gene: TRBV5-6
D gene: -
J gene: TRBJ2-1
CDR3 protein: CASRSLAEQFF
CDR3 DNA: TGTGCCAGCAGGAGCCTGGCTGAGCAGTTCTTC

clone size: -
V gene: TRBV6-6
D gene: -
J gene: TRBJ2-3
CDR3 protein: CASSYSNRGDTQYF
CDR3 DNA: TGTGCCAGCAGTTACTCGAATCGCGGAGATACGCAGTATTTT

clone size: once
V gene: TRBV7-2
D gene: TRBD2
J gene: TRBJ2-1
CDR3 protein: CASSGLAGVNEQFF
CDR3 DNA: TGTGCCAGCAGCGGACTAGCGGGAGTCAATGAGCAGTTCTTC

clone size: once
V gene: TRBV28
D gene: -
J gene: TRBJ2-7
CDR3 protein: CASSLSGFNKYF
CDR3 DNA: TGTGCCAGCAGTTTAAGTGGCTTTAACAAGTACTTC